This T cell receptor beta chain was identified in a study of cytomegalovirus exposure and HLA in healthy donors. The CDR3 spans 15 residues. The V gene's germline CDR1 is MNHNS and CDR2 SASEGT. The J segment lost 2 bases and the V segment lost 4 bases, leaving 1 base of the junction unmatched. Clones were sequenced by immunoSEQ multiplex PCR, and TCRdb holds only the in-frame ones, with some missing. The top ten hold about an eighth of the sample, which has fewer than 95,000 clones, approximately 88% seen once. In this sample, this clone turned up a few times. The sequenced material came from PBMCs. V and J are TRBV6-1 and TRBJ2-1; 11 bases match TRBD2. The receptor was isolated from a woman aged 18-29 years in good health and CMV-seropositive. CDR3 region: CASSVLAGAYNEQFF. The CDR3 nucleotides are TGTGCCAGCAGTGTACTAGCGGGGGCCTACAATGAGCAGTTCTTC.